Listed here are 20 T cell receptor beta chains from one sample, sequenced in a study of blood T cell repertoires in COVID-19. Here immunoSEQ multiplex PCR was the method, and the copy in TCRdb shows in-frame clones only, minus some. Of 210,000 or so clones in the sample, approximately 80% were seen once. Input material: PBMCs or T cells enriched from blood (not recorded which). These receptor sequences come from a man aged 25 to 40 with acute COVID-19.

The genes are TRBV27 and TRBJ1-1, with unresolved D. Trimming removed 9 bases at V and 2 bases at J, with 10 bases between. Germline loops: CDR1 MNHEY, CDR2 SMNVEV (reference sequence). This CDR3 is 12 amino acids long. The chain's CDR3 is CASSAVNTEAFF. In DNA form, the CDR3 reads TGTGCCAGTTCCGCGGTTAACACTGAAGCTTTCTTT.

The V gene is TRBV19, the J gene TRBJ1-2; possible D gene TRBD1, 5 bases. Trimming removed 8 bases from V and 4 bases from J, with 20 bases in between. Germline values: CDR1 LNHDA, CDR2 SQIVND (reference sequence). This CDR3 region has 15 residues. CDR3 sequence: CASFQGRQKGYGYTF. The CDR3 coding sequence is TGTGCCAGTTTCCAGGGTAGGCAGAAGGGCTATGGCTACACCTTC.

This chain links TRBV5-5 with TRBJ1-5; TRBD1 agrees at 9 bases. The germline V gene encodes CDR1 SGHKS and CDR2 YYEKEE (reference sequence). Trimming removed 4 bases from V and 7 bases from J; junction bases left unmatched: 6. The CDR3 is 14 residues long. This CDR3 is CASSQGQGSQPQHF. The CDR3 coding sequence is TGTGCCAGCAGCCAAGGACAGGGGAGCCAGCCCCAGCATTTT.

There are a few counts of this clone. The chain carries TRBV5-4 and TRBJ2-1; 8 bases are shared with TRBD2. The CDR3 contains 14 residues. The germline V gene encodes CDR1 SGHNT and CDR2 YYREEE (reference sequence). J was trimmed by 10 bases and V by 1 base; bases with no gene match: 7. The CDR3 DNA reads as TGTGCCAGCAGCTTGAGATCTAGCGGGTACGAGCAGTTCTTC. Translated: CASSLRSSGYEQFF.

The V gene is TRBV28, the J gene TRBJ1-2; the D gene is possibly TRBD1 (5 bases). The CDR3 has 13 amino acids. Trimming took 6 bases from V and 5 from J, leaving 13 bases between them. Germline V gene sequence: CDR1 MDHEN, CDR2 SYDVKM. The CDR3 here is CASSDSGLYGYTF. Here the CDR3 DNA reads TGTGCCAGCAGCGACAGTGGATTGTATGGCTACACCTTC.

This clone was detected ten times or more. The V gene is TRBV29-1, the J gene TRBJ1-2; 8 bases fit TRBD1. V was pared by 6 bases and J by 7 bases, with 7 bases of the junction left unmatched. CDR1 and CDR2 from the germline V gene are SQVTM and ANQGSEA. CDR3 size: 12 residues. The CDR3 protein is CSVGQGYSGYTF. DNA for the CDR3: TGCAGCGTCGGACAGGGTTATTCTGGCTACACCTTC.

The chain is built from TRBV7-9 and TRBJ1-2; 8 bases fit TRBD1. The trim removed 5 bases at V and 7 bases at J, leaving 15 bases unmatched. The CDR3 has 16 residues. In germline, CDR1 is SEHNR, CDR2 FQNEAQ (reference sequence). CDR3 in DNA: TGTGCCAGCAGCCCTCAGGCGACAGGGGATTCTATTGGCTACACCTTC. It encodes CASSPQATGDSIGYTF.

The chain combines TRBV6-5 with TRBJ1-1; D is possibly TRBD1 (5 bases). CDR1 is MNHEY and CDR2 is SVGAGI in the germline V gene. The CDR3 contains 13 residues. Trimming cost V 10 bases and J 7 bases, with 19 bases left between them. CDR3 nucleotides: TGTGCCACGGGGGGAATCTTGAATGGTGAAGCTTTCTTT. This encodes CATGGILNGEAFF.

The chain combines TRBV12-3 or TRBV12-4 with TRBJ1-2; no clear D gene. The CDR3 sequence is 12 residues long. V shed 2 bases and J shed 4 bases, with 5 bases lying between them. The CDR3 loop is CASSLILYGYTF. In nucleotides, the CDR3 is TGTGCCAGCAGTTTAATTCTCTATGGCTACACCTTC.

The chain recombines TRBV11-2 with TRBJ1-2; D unclear. This CDR3 region has 14 residues. From germline, CDR1 is SGHAT and CDR2 FQNNGV. V lost 4 bases and J 4 bases, leaving 13 bases between the germline ends. The CDR3 loop reads CASSSQQAGYGYTF. The CDR3 coding sequence is TGTGCCAGCAGCTCTCAGCAGGCAGGCTATGGCTACACCTTC.

The rearrangement links TRBV11-2 to TRBJ2-5; 7 nucleotides match TRBD2. The CDR3 contains 15 residues. Germline trimming cut 3 bases from V and 2 bases from J; bases unmatched to any gene: 6. In germline, CDR1 is SGHAT, CDR2 FQNNGV. This chain's CDR3 is CASSFRAGSQETQYF. The CDR3 DNA follows: TGTGCCAGCAGCTTCCGAGCGGGGAGTCAAGAGACCCAGTACTTC.

V usage is TRBV19 and J usage is TRBJ2-6, with D possibly being TRBD2 (6 bases). Germline V gene sequence: CDR1 LNHDA, CDR2 SQIVND (reference sequence). V gave up 5 bases and J gave up 0 bases, with 20 bases separating them. The CDR3 consists of 19 residues. The CDR3 here is CASSPRSGGASSGANVLTF. DNA of the CDR3: TGTGCCAGTAGTCCCCGCTCTGGCGGGGCTAGCTCTGGGGCCAACGTCCTGACTTTC.

The chain links TRBV5-6 to TRBJ1-2, with D possibly TRBD1 on 6 matching bases. This CDR3 comprises 15 residues. The V gene's germline CDR1 is SGHDT and CDR2 YYEEEE. Trimming took off 0 bases at V and 0 bases at J, with 9 bases between the two ends. This CDR3 reads CASSLGGHSNYGYTF. DNA for the CDR3: TGTGCCAGCAGCTTGGGGGGACACTCTAACTATGGCTACACCTTC.

The V call is TRBV19, the J call TRBJ2-5, with 7 nucleotides matching TRBD2. Germline V lookup: CDR1 LNHDA, CDR2 SQIVND (reference sequence). CDR3 size: 14 residues. V was clipped by 7 bases and J by 6 bases; unmatched bases: 11. Written as DNA, the CDR3 is TGTGCCAGTACCACAACTGGGGGGGGAAAGACCCAGTACTTC. Translating gives CASTTTGGGKTQYF.

The CDR3 sequence: CASIGRDYGYTF. CDR3 nucleotide sequence: TGCGCCAGCATCGGCAGGGACTATGGCTACACCTTC. The V call is TRBV10-1, the J call TRBJ1-2; D perhaps matches TRBD1 (5 bases). Germline CDR1 reads WNHNN; CDR2 reads SYGVQD (reference sequence). Trimming left V 7 bases short and J 3 bases short, with 9 bases between. This CDR3 has 12 amino acids.

The chain is built from TRBV7-9 and TRBJ2-7, with a possible D match to TRBD2 (6 bases). Germline V lookup: CDR1 SEHNR, CDR2 FQNEAQ (reference sequence). Trimming shortened V by 0 bases and J by 0 bases, and 9 bases separated the two germline ends. This CDR3 contains 15 residues. The CDR3 is CASSLARDGSYEQYF. The CDR3 coding sequence is TGTGCCAGCAGCTTAGCGCGGGACGGCTCCTACGAGCAGTACTTC.

V gene TRBV7-9 combines with J gene TRBJ2-7, with TRBD1 matching over 7 bases. This CDR3 has 14 residues. V gave up 8 bases and J gave up 0 bases; unmatched junction bases: 7. The V gene's germline CDR1 is SEHNR and CDR2 FQNEAQ (reference sequence). CDR3 region: CASFRTGGSYEQYF. The CDR3 bases are TGTGCCAGCTTCAGGACAGGAGGCTCCTACGAGCAGTACTTC.

V and J are TRBV13 and TRBJ1-2; D is perhaps TRBD1 (6 bases). Deletions cut 5 bases from V and 3 bases from J, with 13 bases between. The CDR3 has 14 amino acids. The germline V gene encodes CDR1 PRHDT and CDR2 FYEKMQ (reference sequence). CDR3 loop: CASSPRDKYYGYTF. The CDR3 bases are TGTGCCAGCAGCCCCCGGGACAAGTACTATGGCTACACCTTC.

The chain employs TRBV28 and TRBJ2-5, with TRBD2 as a possible D gene (6 bases). The CDR3 extends over 16 amino acids. The V end lost 2 bases, the J end lost 7 bases, and 20 bases lay between the germline ends. The germline gives CDR1 MDHEN, CDR2 SYDVKM. The CDR3 coding sequence is TGTGCCAGCAGTTTACGGGGGTTTGCGTCGGTAGGGACCCAGTACTTC. Its translation: CASSLRGFASVGTQYF.

The chain uses TRBV4-1 and TRBJ2-7; D is undetermined. CDR1 and CDR2 (germline): MGHRA, YSYEKL. The V end was cut by 0 bases, the J end by 0 bases, with 9 bases between. The CDR3 has 15 residues. The chain's CDR3 is CASSQDLHYSYEQYF. In DNA, the CDR3 is TGCGCCAGCAGCCAAGATCTCCACTACTCCTACGAGCAGTACTTC.